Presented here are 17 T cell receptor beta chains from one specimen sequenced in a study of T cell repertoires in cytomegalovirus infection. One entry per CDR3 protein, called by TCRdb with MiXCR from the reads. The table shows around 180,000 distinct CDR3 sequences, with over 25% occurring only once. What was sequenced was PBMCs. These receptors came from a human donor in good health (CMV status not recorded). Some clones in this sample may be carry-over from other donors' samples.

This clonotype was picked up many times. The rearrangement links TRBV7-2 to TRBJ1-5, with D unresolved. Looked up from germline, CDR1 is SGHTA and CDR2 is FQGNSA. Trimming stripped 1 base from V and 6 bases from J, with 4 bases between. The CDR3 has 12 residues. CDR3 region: CASSLGLQPQHF. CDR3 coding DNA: TGTGCCAGCAGCTTAGGCCTTCAGCCCCAGCATTTT.

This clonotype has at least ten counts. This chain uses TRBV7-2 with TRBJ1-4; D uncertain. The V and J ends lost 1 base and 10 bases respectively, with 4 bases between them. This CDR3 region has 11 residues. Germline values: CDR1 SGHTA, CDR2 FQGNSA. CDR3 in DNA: TGTGCCAGCAGCTTAGAGTCAAAACTGTTTTTT. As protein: CASSLESKLFF.

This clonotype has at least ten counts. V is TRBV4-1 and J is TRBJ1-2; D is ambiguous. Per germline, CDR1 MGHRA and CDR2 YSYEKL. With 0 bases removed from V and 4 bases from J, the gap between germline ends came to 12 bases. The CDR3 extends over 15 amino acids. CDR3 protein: CASSQDSGIPYGYTF. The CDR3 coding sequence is TGCGCCAGCAGCCAAGACTCTGGGATCCCCTATGGCTACACCTTC.

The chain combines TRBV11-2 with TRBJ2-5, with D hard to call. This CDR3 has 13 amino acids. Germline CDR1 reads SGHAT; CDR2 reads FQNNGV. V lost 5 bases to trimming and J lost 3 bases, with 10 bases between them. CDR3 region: CASSRPGEETQYF. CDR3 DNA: TGTGCCAGCAGCCGCCCCGGAGAAGAGACCCAGTACTTC.

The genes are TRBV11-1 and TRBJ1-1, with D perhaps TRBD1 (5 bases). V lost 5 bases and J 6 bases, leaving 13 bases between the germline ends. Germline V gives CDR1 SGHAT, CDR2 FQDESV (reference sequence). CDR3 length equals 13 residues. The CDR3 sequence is CASSLRPGPEAFF. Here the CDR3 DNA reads TGTGCCAGCAGCCTAAGGCCGGGGCCTGAAGCTTTCTTT.

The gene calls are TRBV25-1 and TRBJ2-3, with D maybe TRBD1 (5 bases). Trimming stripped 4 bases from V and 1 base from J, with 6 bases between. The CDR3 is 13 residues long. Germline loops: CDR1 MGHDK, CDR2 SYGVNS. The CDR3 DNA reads TGTGCCAGCAGTGTGACAGGCACAGATACGCAGTATTTT. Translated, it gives CASSVTGTDTQYF.

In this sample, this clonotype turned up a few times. CDR3 region: CASSLSGEPQPQHF. CDR3 DNA: TGTGCCAGCAGCTTATCGGGGGAGCCTCAGCCCCAGCATTTT. This rearrangement joins TRBV7-4 to TRBJ1-5, with D perhaps TRBD1 (5 bases). This CDR3 has 14 residues. Per the germline V gene, CDR1 is SGHVT and CDR2 is SQSDAQ. The V end was cut by 2 bases, the J end by 6 bases, with 11 bases between.

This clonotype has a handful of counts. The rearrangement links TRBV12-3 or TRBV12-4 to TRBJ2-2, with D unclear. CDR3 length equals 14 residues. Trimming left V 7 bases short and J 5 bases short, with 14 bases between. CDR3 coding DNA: TGTGCCAGCACCTTACCCCTAGAGACCGGGGAGCTGTTTTTT. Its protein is CASTLPLETGELFF.

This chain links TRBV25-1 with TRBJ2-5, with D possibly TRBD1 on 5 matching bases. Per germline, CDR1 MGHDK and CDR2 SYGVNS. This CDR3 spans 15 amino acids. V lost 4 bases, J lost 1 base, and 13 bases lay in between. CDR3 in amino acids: CASSGSYRRQETQYF. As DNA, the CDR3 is TGTGCCAGCAGTGGCTCATACAGGCGCCAAGAGACCCAGTACTTC. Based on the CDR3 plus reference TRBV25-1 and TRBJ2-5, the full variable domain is EADIYQTPRYLVIGTGKKITLECSQTMGHDKMYWYQQDPGMELHLIHYSYGVNSTEKGDLSSESTVSRIRTEHFPLTLESARPSHTSQYLCASSGSYRRQETQYFGPGTRLLVL.

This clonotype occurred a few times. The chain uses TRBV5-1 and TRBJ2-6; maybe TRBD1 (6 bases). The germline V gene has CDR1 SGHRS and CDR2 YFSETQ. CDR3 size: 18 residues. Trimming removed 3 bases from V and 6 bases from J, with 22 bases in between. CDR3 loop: CASSWGPGHPSEANVLTF. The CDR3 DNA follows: TGCGCCAGCAGCTGGGGACCGGGACATCCTTCCGAGGCCAACGTCCTGACTTTC.

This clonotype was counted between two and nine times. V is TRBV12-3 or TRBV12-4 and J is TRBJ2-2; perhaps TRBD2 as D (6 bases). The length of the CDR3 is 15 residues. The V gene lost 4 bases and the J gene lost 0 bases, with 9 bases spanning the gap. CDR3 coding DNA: TGTGCCAGCAGTTCCGGGACTCCGAACACCGGGGAGCTGTTTTTT. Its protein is CASSSGTPNTGELFF.

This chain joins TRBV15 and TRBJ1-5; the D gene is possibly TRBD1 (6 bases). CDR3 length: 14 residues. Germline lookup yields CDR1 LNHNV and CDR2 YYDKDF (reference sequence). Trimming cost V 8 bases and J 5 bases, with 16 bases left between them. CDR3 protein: CATSKGGADQPQHF. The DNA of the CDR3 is TGTGCCACCTCCAAAGGGGGGGCCGATCAGCCCCAGCATTTT.

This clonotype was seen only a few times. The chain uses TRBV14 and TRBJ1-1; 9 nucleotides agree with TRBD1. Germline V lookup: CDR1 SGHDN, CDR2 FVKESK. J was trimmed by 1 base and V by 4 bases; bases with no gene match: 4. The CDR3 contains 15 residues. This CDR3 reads CASSLRTGANTEAFF. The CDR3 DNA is TGTGCCAGCAGCCTGAGGACAGGGGCGAACACTGAAGCTTTCTTT.

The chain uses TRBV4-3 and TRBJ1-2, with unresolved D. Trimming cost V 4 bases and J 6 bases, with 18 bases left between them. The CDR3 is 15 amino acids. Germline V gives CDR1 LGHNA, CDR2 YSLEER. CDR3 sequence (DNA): TGCGCCAGCAGCCCCTTGGCTAGCCAGGTCCATGGCTACACCTTC. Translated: CASSPLASQVHGYTF.

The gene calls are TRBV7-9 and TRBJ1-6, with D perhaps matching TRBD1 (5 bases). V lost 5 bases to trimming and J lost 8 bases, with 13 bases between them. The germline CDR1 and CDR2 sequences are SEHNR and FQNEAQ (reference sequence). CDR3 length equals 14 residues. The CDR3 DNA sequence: TGTGCCAGCAGCGCGGGGACGGACTATTCACCCCTCCACTTT. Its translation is CASSAGTDYSPLHF.

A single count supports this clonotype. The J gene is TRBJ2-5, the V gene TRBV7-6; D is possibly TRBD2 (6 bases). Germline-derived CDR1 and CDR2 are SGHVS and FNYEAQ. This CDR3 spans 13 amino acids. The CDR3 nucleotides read TGTACTAGCTCTAGACAGTTACAAGAGACCCAGTACTTC. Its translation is CTSSRQLQETQYF.

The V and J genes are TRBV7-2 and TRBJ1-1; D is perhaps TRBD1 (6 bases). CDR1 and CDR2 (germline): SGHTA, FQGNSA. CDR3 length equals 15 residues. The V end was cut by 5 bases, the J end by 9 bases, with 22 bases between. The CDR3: CASSAVRGGALQAFF. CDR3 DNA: TGTGCCAGCAGCGCAGTGAGGGGGGGCGCATTACAAGCTTTCTTT. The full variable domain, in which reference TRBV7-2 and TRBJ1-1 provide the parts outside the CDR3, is GAGVSQSPSNKVTEKGKDVELRCDPISGHTALYWYRQSLGQGLEFLIYFQGNSAPDKSGLPSDRFSAERTGGSVSTLTIQRTQQEDSAVYLCASSAVRGGALQAFFGQGTRLTVV.